These 13 T cell receptor beta chains were all obtained from the same sample, sequenced in a study of blood T cells in healthy people across ages. Using a J-beta primer mix together with a sample-barcoded 5' primer, a second PCR was run for roughly 6 to 12 cycles. TCRdb processed the 5' RACE reads anew with MiXCR; each CDR3 protein has one entry. The sample gives about 800,000 distinct CDR3 sequences, approximately 25% of which show up once; under 4.5% is in the top ten. This sample was shared with a second study, whose subject was T cells of mothers and their children.

Sequencing was done on a sample of blood. The receptor source for this set is a boy younger than 18 in good health.

The chain carries TRBV28 and TRBJ2-6; TRBD1 or TRBD2 may be the D gene (5 bases each). This CDR3 has 19 amino acids. Germline assignment: CDR1 MDHEN and CDR2 SYDVKM. The V and J ends lost 6 bases and 0 bases respectively, with 21 bases between them. CDR3 sequence: CASSYFSGPPFSGANVLTF. CDR3 bases: TGTGCCAGCAGCTATTTCTCGGGACCGCCGTTCTCTGGGGCCAACGTCCTGACTTTC. The whole variable domain, remainder taken from reference TRBV28 and TRBJ2-6, is DVKVTQSSRYLVKRTGEKVFLECVQDMDHENMFWYRQDPGLGLRLIYFSYDVKMKEKGDIPEGYSVSREKKERFSLILESASTNQTSMYLCASSYFSGPPFSGANVLTFGAGSRLTVL.

The V gene is TRBV2, the J gene TRBJ2-5; 10 positions match TRBD2. The germline gives CDR1 SNHLY, CDR2 FYNNEI. This CDR3 comprises 17 residues. The trim removed 1 base at V and 5 bases at J, leaving 10 bases unmatched. The CDR3 DNA sequence: TGTGCCAGCAGTGAAGTTTCTAGCGGGGGCTCAGGGGAGACCCAGTACTTC. Translated: CASSEVSSGGSGETQYF.

This clonotype was counted a few times. The CDR3 DNA reads as TGTGCCAGCAGAGGGGTGATAAAGGATGGCTACACCTTC. Its protein product is CASRGVIKDGYTF. The rearrangement uses TRBV6-5 and TRBJ1-2; perhaps TRBD1 as D (5 bases). Between the trimmed V and J ends, which lost 6 bases and 6 bases, there was a span of 14 bases. Germline V gene sequence: CDR1 MNHEY, CDR2 SVGAGI. This CDR3 is 13 amino acids long.

The rearrangement links TRBV11-1 to TRBJ2-5; no reliable D call. V lost 8 bases and J lost 0, with 7 bases in between. The CDR3 consists of 12 residues. CDR1 SGHAT and CDR2 FQDESV come from the germline V gene (reference sequence). The CDR3: CASGYYQETQYF. CDR3 coding DNA: TGTGCCAGCGGGTACTACCAAGAGACCCAGTACTTC.

This clonotype was counted only a few times. The chain links TRBV7-2 to TRBJ2-7; tentative D call: TRBD1 (6 bases). CDR3 size: 14 residues. V was clipped by 0 bases and J by 3 bases, with 9 bases between them. Germline V CDR1 and CDR2: SGHTA, FQGNSA. CDR3 in DNA: TGTGCCAGCAGCTTAGCTCAGGGGATCTACGAGCAGTACTTC. Protein: CASSLAQGIYEQYF.

V gene TRBV15 combines with J gene TRBJ2-2, with D possibly called TRBD1 or TRBD2 (5 bases each). Trimming took 5 bases from V and 4 from J, leaving 14 bases between them. The CDR3 loop spans 15 amino acids. Germline V gene data show CDR1 as LNHNV and CDR2 as YYDKDF (reference sequence). The CDR3 DNA reads TGTGCCACCAGCGAGAGGGGCAGCGGCACCGGGGAGCTGTTTTTT. Translated: CATSERGSGTGELFF.

This chain joins TRBV4-3 and TRBJ2-5; a weak D match, TRBD1 (5 bases). The ends were cut back, 0 bases at V and 4 bases at J, with 12 bases in the middle. Germline V lookup: CDR1 LGHNA, CDR2 YSLEER. The CDR3 contains 15 residues. The CDR3 nucleotides are TGCGCCAGCAGCCAAGATCTCTACAGGATAGAGACCCAGTACTTC. The encoded protein is CASSQDLYRIETQYF.

The chain employs TRBV27 and TRBJ1-1, with 9 nucleotides matching TRBD1. The germline CDR1 and CDR2 sequences are MNHEY and SMNVEV (reference sequence). The CDR3 spans 14 residues. Losses at the gene ends were 3 bases for V and 3 bases for J; bases not matched to a gene: 2. The CDR3 sequence: CASSFGTGYTEAFF. The CDR3 DNA sequence: TGTGCCAGCAGTTTCGGGACAGGGTACACTGAAGCTTTCTTT.

For this clonotype: The junction shows a germline mismatch at one end, possibly a read error. The chain carries TRBV12-3 or TRBV12-4 and TRBJ2-4; perhaps D is TRBD1 or TRBD2 (7 bases each). The CDR3 has 15 amino acids. The chain's CDR3 is CASSPGGGAQNIQYF. CDR3 DNA: TGTGCCAGCAGTCCAGGGGGGGGAGCCCAAAACATTCAGTACTTC.

The chain employs TRBV12-3 or TRBV12-4 and TRBJ1-1, with 9 bases identical to TRBD1. This CDR3 comprises 13 residues. V was clipped by 2 bases and J by 9 bases; unmatched bases: 4. CDR3 coding DNA: TGTGCCAGCAGTTTAATCGGACAGGGGAAAGCTTTCTTT. This translates into CASSLIGQGKAFF.

The V and J genes are TRBV6-6 and TRBJ2-3; a weak D match, TRBD2 (6 bases). In germline, CDR1 is MNHNY, CDR2 SVGAGI (reference sequence). This CDR3 is built from 16 residues. V lost 2 bases and J lost 3, with 15 bases in between. The chain's CDR3 is CASSYGPREATDTQYF. Here the CDR3 DNA reads TGTGCCAGCAGTTACGGTCCCAGGGAGGCGACAGATACGCAGTATTTT.

This clonotype was seen more than once but under ten times. The CDR3 region is CASSSPVGVAGEAKQFF. CDR3 sequence (DNA): TGTGCCAGCAGCTCCCCTGTAGGGGTAGCGGGGGAGGCCAAGCAGTTCTTC. The chain recombines TRBV11-3 with TRBJ2-5; 9 nucleotides line up with TRBD2. The J call is doubtful: the DNA matches TRBJ2-1 better. CDR1 is SGHNT and CDR2 is YENEEA in the germline V gene. The CDR3 loop spans 17 amino acids.

A few counts support this clonotype. The chain joins TRBV29-1 to TRBJ2-3; 8 bases match TRBD2. V lost 3 bases to trimming and J lost 6 bases; unmatched junction nucleotides: 2. The CDR3 extends over 12 amino acids. The V gene's germline CDR1 is SQVTM and CDR2 ANQGSEA. In DNA form, the CDR3 reads TGCAGCGTTGATGGCGGGGGGGATACGCAGTATTTT. This encodes CSVDGGGDTQYF.